Detailed here is one TCR beta chain. These data belong to a study of OX40 agonist ivuxolimab in advanced cancers. Study-level information: Hepatocellular carcinoma, melanoma, renal cell or head and neck cancer occurred in dose-escalation patients.

The germline gives CDR1 SGHRS, CDR2 YFSETQ. The CDR3 runs to 18 residues. With 1 base removed from V and 1 base from J, the gap between germline ends came to 21 bases. Here immunoSEQ multiplex PCR was the method, and the copy in TCRdb shows in-frame clones only, minus some. The sample yields about 60,000 clones, around four fifths seen once. This TCR was sampled from an adult with an advanced solid tumor such as melanoma, head and neck, liver or kidney cancer. The chain is built from TRBV5-1 and TRBJ2-7; possibly TRBD2 for D (5 bases). This specimen consisted of CD4+ or CD8+ T cells sorted from blood, obtained in a trial of the OX40 agonist ivuxolimab. The CDR3 reads CASSLRGGLTRASYEQYF. CDR3 DNA: TGCGCCAGCAGCTTGCGAGGCGGACTCACAAGGGCTTCCTACGAGCAGTACTTC.